Below are 19 T cell receptor beta chains sequenced from a single sample in a study of blood T cell repertoires in COVID-19. The protocol was immunoSEQ multiplex PCR, while the TCRdb copy is restricted to in-frame clones and leaves out a portion. In the table there are around 65,000 clones, roughly 88% of which are singletons. Sequenced: peripheral blood. The source of these receptors is a human donor in a cohort sampled during active COVID-19.

J is TRBJ2-3 and V is TRBV29-1, with D perhaps TRBD2 (5 bases). Germline lookup yields CDR1 SQVTM and CDR2 ANQGSEA. Trimming removed 7 bases from V and 2 bases from J, with 16 bases in between. The CDR3 is 14 amino acids. The CDR3 spells CSAQRAANTDTQYF. The CDR3 nucleotides are TGCAGCGCCCAGAGGGCAGCTAACACAGATACGCAGTATTTT.

The CDR3 DNA follows: TGTGCCAGCAGTGTCCGACCGGGGGGCTCCGAGATTGTCACCATATATTTT. This encodes CASSVRPGGSEIVTIYF. J is TRBJ1-3 and V is TRBV28; tentative D call: TRBD1 (6 bases). The CDR3 has 17 residues. V was cut by 5 bases and J by 9 bases, with 26 bases left in between. Germline lookup yields CDR1 MDHEN and CDR2 SYDVKM.

About this clone: One end of the junction does not line up with germline, which may come from a read error. V and J are TRBV2 and TRBJ2-1, with 13 bases that match TRBD2. Germline lookup yields CDR1 SNHLY and CDR2 FYNNEI. The CDR3 has 18 amino acids. The CDR3 sequence: CASREGLAGVLSYNEQFF. The CDR3 bases are TGTGCCAGCAGGGAAGGACTAGCGGGAGTTTTATCCTACAATGAGCAGTTCTTC.

V usage is TRBV29-1 and J usage is TRBJ2-1, with 7 bases identical to TRBD2. The CDR3 is 14 residues long. CDR1 SQVTM and CDR2 ANQGSEA come from the germline V gene. Trimming at V came to 4 bases and at J to 2 bases, leaving 5 bases not matched to a gene. CDR3: CSVGSGFTYNEQFF. The CDR3 coding sequence is TGCAGCGTTGGTAGCGGGTTCACCTACAATGAGCAGTTCTTC.

This chain uses TRBV4-3 with TRBJ2-1; D gene ambiguous. V was shortened by 4 bases and J by 8 bases, with 12 bases between the two germline ends. The germline CDR1 and CDR2 sequences are LGHNA and YSLEER. The CDR3 extends over 13 amino acids. The CDR3 region is CASSRGSPYEQFF. The CDR3 nucleotides are TGCGCCAGCAGCCGAGGCAGCCCCTATGAGCAGTTCTTC.

This chain links TRBV7-9 with TRBJ2-2, with 10 bases aligning to TRBD1. CDR1 is SEHNR, CDR2 FQNEAQ, per germline (reference sequence). The CDR3 extends over 16 amino acids. Unmatched junction bases numbered 4, after V lost 3 bases and J lost 3 bases. CDR3 DNA sequence: TGTGCCAGCAGCTTCCGGGACAGGGGTGACACCGGGGAGCTGTTTTTT. Residues: CASSFRDRGDTGELFF. Full variable domain (missing parts from reference TRBV7-9 and TRBJ2-2): DTGVSQNPRHKITKRGQNVTFRCDPISEHNRLYWYRQTLGQGPEFLTYFQNEAQLEKSRLLSDRFSAERPKGSFSTLEIQRTEQGDSAMYLCASSFRDRGDTGELFFGEGSRLTVL.

The chain joins TRBV9 to TRBJ1-3; TRBD1 matches at 7 bases. The V gene end was trimmed by 3 bases and the J gene end by 7 bases; junction bases not matched to a gene: 16. CDR3 length equals 17 residues. Germline-derived CDR1 and CDR2 are SGDLS and YYNGEE. CDR3 sequence: CASSANSKQGFRNTIYF. As DNA, the CDR3 is TGTGCCAGCAGCGCAAACTCGAAACAGGGGTTTAGGAACACCATATATTTT.

This chain uses TRBV18 with TRBJ1-2, with D perhaps TRBD1 (6 bases). Between the trimmed V and J ends, which lost 3 bases and 6 bases, there was a span of 17 bases. The CDR3 runs to 15 residues. CDR1 is KGHSH and CDR2 is LQKENI in the germline V gene. The CDR3, as DNA: TGTGCCAGCTCACCTCGACAGGCATCGTTTGATGGCTACACCTTC. Amino acids: CASSPRQASFDGYTF. Based on the CDR3 plus reference TRBV18 and TRBJ1-2, the full variable domain is NAGVMQNPRHLVRRRGQEARLRCSPMKGHSHVYWYRQLPEEGLKFMVYLQKENIIDESGMPKERFSAEFPKEGPSILRIQQVVRGDSAAYFCASSPRQASFDGYTFGSGTRLTVV.

V gene TRBV3-1 (or the pseudogene TRBV3-2) combines with J gene TRBJ2-2; D remains ambiguous. From germline, CDR1 is LGHDT and CDR2 YNNKEL (reference sequence). The length of the CDR3 is 13 residues. V lost 1 base, J lost 6 bases, and 6 bases lay in between. This chain's CDR3 is CASSQVSAGELFF. As DNA, the CDR3 is TGTGCCAGCAGCCAAGTTTCCGCCGGGGAGCTGTTTTTT.

This rearrangement joins TRBV9 to TRBJ2-1; TRBD2 is a possible D gene (6 bases). The CDR3 length is 13 residues. CDR1 is SGDLS and CDR2 is YYNGEE in the germline V gene. V lost 1 base to trimming and J lost 13 bases, with 15 bases between them. The CDR3 DNA sequence: TGTGCCAGCAGCGTAAAGGAGGGGTCGAATCAGTTCTTC. Residues: CASSVKEGSNQFF.

The chain recombines TRBV4-1 with TRBJ1-2; 8 bases are shared with TRBD1. V shed 0 bases and J 5 bases; nucleotides not matched to a gene: 11. Germline CDR1 reads MGHRA; CDR2 reads YSYEKL. This CDR3 region has 17 residues. The DNA of the CDR3 is TGCGCCAGCAGCCAAGATTCTCTGCCAGGGGGCGGTTATGGCTACACCTTC. Residues: CASSQDSLPGGGYGYTF.

This clone was seen once. The rearrangement joins TRBV19 to TRBJ1-5, with D possibly TRBD1 on 5 matching bases. V lost 6 bases and J 7 bases, leaving 16 bases between the germline ends. The CDR3 is made up of 14 amino acids. Looked up from germline, CDR1 is LNHDA and CDR2 is SQIVND (reference sequence). The CDR3 reads CASRAGLGFQPQHF. Written as DNA, the CDR3 is TGTGCCAGTAGGGCAGGGCTCGGGTTCCAGCCCCAGCATTTT.

The rearrangement joins TRBV20-1 to TRBJ2-5; weak D call: TRBD2 (6 bases). V dropped 7 bases and J dropped 3 bases, with 9 bases sitting between them. Germline values: CDR1 DFQATT, CDR2 SNEGSKA (reference sequence). This CDR3 is 11 amino acids long. The CDR3 here is CSELAEETQYF. The CDR3 nucleotides are TGCAGTGAACTAGCTGAAGAGACCCAGTACTTC.

The chain links TRBV28 to TRBJ2-7, with TRBD2 identical over 11 bases. CDR1 is MDHEN, CDR2 SYDVKM, per germline. CDR3 length equals 18 residues. Trimming cost V 3 bases and J 3 bases; bases outside gene matches: 13. In DNA form, the CDR3 reads TGTGCCAGCAGTTTGGGGCGGGTCGGGACTAGCGGTAGCTACGAGCAGTACTTC. Amino acids: CASSLGRVGTSGSYEQYF.

V gene TRBV9 combines with J gene TRBJ2-1; D is possibly TRBD2 (6 bases). The CDR3 length is 15 residues. Germline CDR1 is SGDLS and CDR2 is YYNGEE. V shed 2 bases and J shed 10 bases, with 19 bases lying between them. CDR3 protein: CASSVRETPPQEQFF. The CDR3 coding sequence is TGTGCCAGCAGCGTTCGGGAGACACCTCCTCAGGAGCAGTTCTTC.

V and J are TRBV25-1 and TRBJ1-5; 8 bases fit TRBD1. CDR1 and CDR2 from the germline V gene are MGHDK and SYGVNS. The CDR3 spans 15 residues. The V segment lost 3 bases and the J segment 5 bases; nucleotides outside the gene matches: 6. Here the CDR3 reads CASSDARQGYQPQHF. CDR3 nucleotide sequence: TGTGCCAGCAGTGATGCTCGACAGGGGTATCAGCCCCAGCATTTT.

This clone showed up just a few times. The junction departs from germline at one end; a sequencing error may be responsible. V usage is TRBV20-1 and J usage is TRBJ2-1; 8 bases map to TRBD1. The CDR3 extends over 11 amino acids. CDR1 and CDR2 (germline): DFQATT, SNEGSKA (reference sequence). The CDR3 DNA reads TGCAGTGCTTCCCCTGGACAGGGCGGGATCTTC. It translates to CSASPGQGGIF.

The V and J genes are TRBV5-4 and TRBJ2-5; D perhaps matches TRBD2 (5 bases). The CDR3 has 15 residues. V was clipped by 4 bases and J by 1 base, with 14 bases between them. CDR1 is SGHNT, CDR2 YYREEE, per germline (reference sequence). The CDR3 region is CASSDYLRIQETQYF. The CDR3 DNA sequence: TGTGCCAGCAGCGACTACTTGCGGATCCAAGAGACCCAGTACTTC.

The chain combines TRBV7-3 with TRBJ2-5; 8 nucleotides align to TRBD2. Germline-derived CDR1 and CDR2 are SGHTA and FQGTGA. The trim removed 3 bases at V and 4 bases at J, leaving 7 bases unmatched. The CDR3 is 15 amino acids. The CDR3 here is CASSLGGGGRETQYF. As DNA, the CDR3 is TGTGCCAGCAGCTTGGGCGGCGGGGGGCGAGAGACCCAGTACTTC.